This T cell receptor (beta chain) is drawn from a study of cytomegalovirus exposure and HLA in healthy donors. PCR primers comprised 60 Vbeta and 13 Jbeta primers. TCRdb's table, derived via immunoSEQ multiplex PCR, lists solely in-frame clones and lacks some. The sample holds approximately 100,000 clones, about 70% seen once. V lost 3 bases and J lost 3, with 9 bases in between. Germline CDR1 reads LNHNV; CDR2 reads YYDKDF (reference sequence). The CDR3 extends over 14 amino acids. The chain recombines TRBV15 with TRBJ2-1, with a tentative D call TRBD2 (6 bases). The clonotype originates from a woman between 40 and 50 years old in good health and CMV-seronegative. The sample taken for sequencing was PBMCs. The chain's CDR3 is CATSSRDFYNEQFF. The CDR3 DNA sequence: TGTGCCACCAGCAGTCGGGACTTCTACAATGAGCAGTTCTTC.